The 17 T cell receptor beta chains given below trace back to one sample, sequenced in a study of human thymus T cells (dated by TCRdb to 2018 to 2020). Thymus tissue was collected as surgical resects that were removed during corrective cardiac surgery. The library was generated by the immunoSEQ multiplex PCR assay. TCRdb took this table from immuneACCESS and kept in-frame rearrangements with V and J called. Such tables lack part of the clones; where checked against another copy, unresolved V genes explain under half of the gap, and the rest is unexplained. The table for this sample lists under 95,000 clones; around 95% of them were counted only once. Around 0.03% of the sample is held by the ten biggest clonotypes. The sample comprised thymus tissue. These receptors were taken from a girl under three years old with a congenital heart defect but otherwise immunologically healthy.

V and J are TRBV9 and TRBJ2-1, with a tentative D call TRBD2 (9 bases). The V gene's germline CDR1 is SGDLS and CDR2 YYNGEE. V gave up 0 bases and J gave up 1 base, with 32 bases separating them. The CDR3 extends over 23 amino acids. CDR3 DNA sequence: TGTGCCAGCAGCGTAGCGGGACAGGAGGGTAGCGGGAGAGGTATTGGGTCCTACAATGAGCAGTTCTTC. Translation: CASSVAGQEGSGRGIGSYNEQFF. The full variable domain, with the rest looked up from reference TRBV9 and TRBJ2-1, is DSGVTQTPKHLITATGQRVTLRCSPRSGDLSVYWYQQSLDQGLQFLIQYYNGEERAKGNILERFSAQQFPDLHSELNLSSLELGDSALYFCASSVAGQEGSGRGIGSYNEQFFGPGTRLTVL.

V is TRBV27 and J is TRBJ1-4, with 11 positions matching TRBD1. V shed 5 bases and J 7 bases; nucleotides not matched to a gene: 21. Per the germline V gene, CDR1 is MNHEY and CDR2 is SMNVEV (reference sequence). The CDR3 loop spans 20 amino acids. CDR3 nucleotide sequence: TGTGCCAGCAGTCCCGAACGATGGGGTCCCGGGACAGGGGGTGGTGAAAAACTGTTTTTT. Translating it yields CASSPERWGPGTGGGEKLFF.

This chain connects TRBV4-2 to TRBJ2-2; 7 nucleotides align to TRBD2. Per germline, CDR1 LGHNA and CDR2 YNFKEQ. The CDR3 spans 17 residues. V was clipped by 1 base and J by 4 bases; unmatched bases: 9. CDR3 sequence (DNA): TGTGCCAGCAGCCAAGCCGACGTCGGACTAGTCACCGGGGAGCTGTTTTTT. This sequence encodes CASSQADVGLVTGELFF.

CDR3 DNA: TGTGCCAGCAGCTTCGTTTCGGTTGGGGCGGGTGAGCAGTTCTTC. Its protein is CASSFVSVGAGEQFF. V gene TRBV5-5 combines with J gene TRBJ2-1; the D gene could be TRBD1 or TRBD2 (5 bases each). This CDR3 is 15 amino acids long. With 2 bases removed from V and 9 bases from J, the gap between germline ends came to 18 bases. Germline assignment: CDR1 SGHKS and CDR2 YYEKEE (reference sequence). Looking up the rest from reference TRBV5-5 and TRBJ2-1 gives the full variable domain: DAGVTQSPTHLIKTRGQQVTLRCSPISGHKSVSWYQQVLGQGPQFIFQYYEKEERGRGNFPDRFSARQFPNYSSELNVNALLLGDSALYLCASSFVSVGAGEQFFGPGTRLTVL.

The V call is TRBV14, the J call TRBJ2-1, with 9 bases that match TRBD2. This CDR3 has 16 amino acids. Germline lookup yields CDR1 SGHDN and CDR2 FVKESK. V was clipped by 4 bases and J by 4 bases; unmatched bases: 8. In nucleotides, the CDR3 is TGTGCCAGCAGCCGAATAGCGGGAGTACGGTACAATGAGCAGTTCTTC. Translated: CASSRIAGVRYNEQFF. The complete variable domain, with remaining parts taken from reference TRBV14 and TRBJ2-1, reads EAGVTQFPSHSVIEKGQTVTLRCDPISGHDNLYWYRRVMGKEIKFLLHFVKESKQDESGMPNNRFLAERTGGTYSTLKVQPAELEDSGVYFCASSRIAGVRYNEQFFGPGTRLTVL.

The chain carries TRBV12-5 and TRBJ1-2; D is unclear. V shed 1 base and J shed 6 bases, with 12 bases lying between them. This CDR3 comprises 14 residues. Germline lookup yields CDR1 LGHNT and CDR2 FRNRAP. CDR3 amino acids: CASGLEIRLDGYTF. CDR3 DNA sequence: TGTGCTAGTGGTTTGGAAATCCGGTTGGATGGCTACACCTTC. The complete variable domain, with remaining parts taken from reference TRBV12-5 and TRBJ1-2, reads DARVTQTPRHKVTEMGQEVTMRCQPILGHNTVFWYRQTMMQGLELLAYFRNRAPLDDSGMPKDRFSAEMPDATLATLKIQPSEPRDSAVYFCASGLEIRLDGYTFGSGTRLTVV.

CDR3 DNA: TGTGCCAGCAGCTTAGTTTGGAGGGACAGGTATTCGAACACTGAAGCTTTCTTT. Protein: CASSLVWRDRYSNTEAFF. This chain links TRBV7-9 with TRBJ1-1; 8 nucleotides agree with TRBD1. There are 18 residues in the CDR3. Germline V gene data show CDR1 as SEHNR and CDR2 as FQNEAQ (reference sequence). V gave up 1 base and J gave up 1 base; unmatched junction bases: 11.

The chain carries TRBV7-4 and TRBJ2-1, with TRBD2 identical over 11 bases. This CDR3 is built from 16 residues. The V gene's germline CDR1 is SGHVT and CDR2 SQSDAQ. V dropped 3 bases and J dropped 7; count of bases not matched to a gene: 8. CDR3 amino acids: CASSFATSGSRNEQFF. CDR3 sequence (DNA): TGTGCCAGCAGCTTCGCCACTAGCGGGAGTCGAAATGAGCAGTTCTTC.

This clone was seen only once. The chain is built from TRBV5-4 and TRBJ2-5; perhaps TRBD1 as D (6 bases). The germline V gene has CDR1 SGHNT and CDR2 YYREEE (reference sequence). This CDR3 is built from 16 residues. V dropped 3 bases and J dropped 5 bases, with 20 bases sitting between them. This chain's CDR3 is CASSSPQGPWGETQYF. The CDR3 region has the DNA TGTGCCAGCAGCTCACCACAGGGACCCTGGGGGGAGACCCAGTACTTC.

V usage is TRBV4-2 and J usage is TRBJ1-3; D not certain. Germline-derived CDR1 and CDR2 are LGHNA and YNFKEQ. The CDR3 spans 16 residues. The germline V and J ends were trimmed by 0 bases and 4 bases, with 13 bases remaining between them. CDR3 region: CASSQDWEAQGNTIYF. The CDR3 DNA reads TGTGCCAGCAGCCAAGATTGGGAGGCCCAAGGAAACACCATATATTTT.

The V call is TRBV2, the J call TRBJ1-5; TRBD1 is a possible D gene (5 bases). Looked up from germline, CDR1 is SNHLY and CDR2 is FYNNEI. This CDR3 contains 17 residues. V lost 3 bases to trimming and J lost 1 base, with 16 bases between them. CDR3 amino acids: CASSDPSGKGSNQPQHF. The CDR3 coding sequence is TGTGCCAGCAGTGACCCCTCAGGGAAGGGCAGCAATCAGCCCCAGCATTTT.

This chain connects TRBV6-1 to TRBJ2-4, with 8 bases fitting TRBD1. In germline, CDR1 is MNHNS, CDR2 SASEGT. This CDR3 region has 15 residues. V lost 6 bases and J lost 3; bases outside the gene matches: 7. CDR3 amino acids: CASRDRGLGKNIQYF. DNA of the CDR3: TGTGCCAGCAGAGACAGGGGACTTGGCAAAAACATTCAGTACTTC.

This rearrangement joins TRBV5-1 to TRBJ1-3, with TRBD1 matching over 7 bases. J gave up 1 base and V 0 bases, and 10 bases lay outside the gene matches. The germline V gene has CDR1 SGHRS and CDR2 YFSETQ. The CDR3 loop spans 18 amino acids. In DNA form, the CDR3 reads TGCGCCAGCAGCTTGGGTTTTGCCAGGGGGGTATCTGGAAACACCATATATTTT. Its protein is CASSLGFARGVSGNTIYF.

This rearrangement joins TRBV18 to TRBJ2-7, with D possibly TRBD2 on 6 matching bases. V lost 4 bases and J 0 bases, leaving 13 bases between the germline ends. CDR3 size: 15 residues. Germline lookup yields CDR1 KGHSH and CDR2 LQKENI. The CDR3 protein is CASSHDSGSSYEQYF. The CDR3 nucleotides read TGTGCCAGCTCACATGATAGCGGTAGCTCCTACGAGCAGTACTTC.

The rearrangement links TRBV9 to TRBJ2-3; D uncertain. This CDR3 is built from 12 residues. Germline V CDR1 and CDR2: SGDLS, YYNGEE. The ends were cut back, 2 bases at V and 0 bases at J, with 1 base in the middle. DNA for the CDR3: TGTGCCAGCAGCGTTAGCACAGATACGCAGTATTTT. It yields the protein CASSVSTDTQYF.

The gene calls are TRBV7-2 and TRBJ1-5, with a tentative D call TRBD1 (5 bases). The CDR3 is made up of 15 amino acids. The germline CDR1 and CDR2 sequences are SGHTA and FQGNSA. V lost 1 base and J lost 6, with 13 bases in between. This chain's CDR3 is CASSLEWGVSQPQHF. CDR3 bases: TGTGCCAGCAGCTTAGAATGGGGGGTAAGTCAGCCCCAGCATTTT.

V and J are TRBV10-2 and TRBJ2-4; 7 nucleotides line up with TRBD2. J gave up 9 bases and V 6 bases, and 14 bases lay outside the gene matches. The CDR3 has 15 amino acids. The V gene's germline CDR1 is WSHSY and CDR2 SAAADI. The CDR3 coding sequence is TGCGCCAGCAGCCTGACTAGCCGGGAGTATAGCATTCAGTACTTC. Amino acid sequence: CASSLTSREYSIQYF.